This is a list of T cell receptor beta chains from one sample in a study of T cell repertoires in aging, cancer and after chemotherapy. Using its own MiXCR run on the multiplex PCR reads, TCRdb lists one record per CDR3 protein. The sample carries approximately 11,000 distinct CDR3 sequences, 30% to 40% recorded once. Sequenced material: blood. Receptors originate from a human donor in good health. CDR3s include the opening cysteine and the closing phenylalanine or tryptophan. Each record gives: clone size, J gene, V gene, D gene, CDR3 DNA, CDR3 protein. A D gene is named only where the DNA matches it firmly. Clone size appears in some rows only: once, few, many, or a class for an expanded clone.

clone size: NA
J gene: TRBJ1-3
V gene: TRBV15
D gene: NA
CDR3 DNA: TGTGCCACCAGCAGAGATTTGGGGGCAGGAAACACCATATATTTT
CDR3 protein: CATSRDLGAGNTIYF

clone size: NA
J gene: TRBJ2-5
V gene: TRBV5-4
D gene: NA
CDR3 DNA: TGTGCCAGCAGAAGCTACAAAACGGAGGAGACCCAGTACTTC
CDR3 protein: CASRSYKTEETQYF

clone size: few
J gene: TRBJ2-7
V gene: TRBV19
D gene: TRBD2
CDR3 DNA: TGTGCCAGTAGGCGAGTGCCGGGAGGCGAGCAGTACTTC
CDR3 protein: CASRRVPGGEQYF

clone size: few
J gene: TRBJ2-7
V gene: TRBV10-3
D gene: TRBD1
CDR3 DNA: TGTGCCATCAGTGAGTCGGCGAGACAGGGGATCAACGAGCAGTACTTC
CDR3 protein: CAISESARQGINEQYF

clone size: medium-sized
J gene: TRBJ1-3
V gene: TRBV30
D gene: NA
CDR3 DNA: TGTGCCTGGGCCTGGGTAGCTGGAAACACCATATATTTT
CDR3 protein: CAWAWVAGNTIYF

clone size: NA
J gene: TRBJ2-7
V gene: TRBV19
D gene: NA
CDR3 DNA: TGTGCCAGCGCCCAGTGGGACCAAGGCGAGCAGTACTTC
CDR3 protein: CASAQWDQGEQYF

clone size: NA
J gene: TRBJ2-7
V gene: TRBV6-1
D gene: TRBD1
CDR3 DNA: TGTGCCAGCAGTGTCGGGACAGGGGTAACCTACGAGCAGTACTTC
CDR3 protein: CASSVGTGVTYEQYF

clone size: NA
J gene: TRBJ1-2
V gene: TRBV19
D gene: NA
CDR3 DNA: TGTGCCAGTAGTACGCCCGGACTCACTAACTATGGCTACACCTTC
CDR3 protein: CASSTPGLTNYGYTF

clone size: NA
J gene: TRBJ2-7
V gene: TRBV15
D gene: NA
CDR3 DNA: TGTGCCACCAGCAGAGGAGGGACCTACGAGAATTACTTC
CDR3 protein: CATSRGGTYENYF

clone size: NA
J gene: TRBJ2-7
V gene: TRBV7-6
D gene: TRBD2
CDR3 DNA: TGTGCCAGCAGCCTTACTAGCGGGGGCCCGTTCGAGCAGTACTTC
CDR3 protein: CASSLTSGGPFEQYF

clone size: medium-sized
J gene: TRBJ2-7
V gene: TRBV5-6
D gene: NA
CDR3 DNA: TGTGCCAGCAGCCCCACAGGCCCCTACGAGCAGTACTTC
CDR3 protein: CASSPTGPYEQYF

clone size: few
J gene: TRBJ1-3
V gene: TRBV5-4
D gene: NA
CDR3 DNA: TGTGCCAGCAGCTTGGCTGGCCGGTCTGGAAACACCATATATTTT
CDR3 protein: CASSLAGRSGNTIYF

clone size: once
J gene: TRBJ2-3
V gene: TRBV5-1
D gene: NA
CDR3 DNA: TGCGCCAGCAGCTCCTGGGGGTCGCGCACAGATACGCAGTATTTT
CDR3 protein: CASSSWGSRTDTQYF

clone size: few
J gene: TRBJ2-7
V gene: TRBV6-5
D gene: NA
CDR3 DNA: TGTGCCAGCAGTTTCTCGGGCCCAACCTACGAGCAGTACTTC
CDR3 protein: CASSFSGPTYEQYF

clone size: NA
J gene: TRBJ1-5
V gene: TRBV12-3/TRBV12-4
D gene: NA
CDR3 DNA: TGTGCCAGCAGTTTAAGCGGACCCGCGACCCAGCATTTT
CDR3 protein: CASSLSGPATQHF

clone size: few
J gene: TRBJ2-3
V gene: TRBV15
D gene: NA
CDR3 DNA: TGTGCCACCAGCAGAGTGGGGGGCTGGGGGGACGGTCCTAGCACAGATACGCAGTATTTT
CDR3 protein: CATSRVGGWGDGPSTDTQYF

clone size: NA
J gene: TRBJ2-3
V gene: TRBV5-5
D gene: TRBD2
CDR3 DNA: TGTGCCAGCAGCAAACTAGCGGGAGGTCCGGGGAGCACAGATACGCAGTATTTT
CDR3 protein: CASSKLAGGPGSTDTQYF

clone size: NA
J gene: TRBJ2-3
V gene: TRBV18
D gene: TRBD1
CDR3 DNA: TGTGCCAGCTCACCACGACAGGGGGCAGCAGATACGCAGTATTTT
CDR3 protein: CASSPRQGAADTQYF

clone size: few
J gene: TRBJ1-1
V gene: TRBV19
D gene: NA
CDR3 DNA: TGTGCCAGTAGTATCGGGGGGGGCACTGAAGCTTTCTTT
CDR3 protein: CASSIGGGTEAFF

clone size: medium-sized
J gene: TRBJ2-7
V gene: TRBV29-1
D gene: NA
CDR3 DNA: TGCAGCGTTGGCGAAACAGGGAACTTGGAGCAGTACTTC
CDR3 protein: CSVGETGNLEQYF

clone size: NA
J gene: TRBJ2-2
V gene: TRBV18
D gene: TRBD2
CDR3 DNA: TGTGCCAGCTCACCGGGACTACCTCTTAGGAACACCGGGGAGCTGTTTTTT
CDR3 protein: CASSPGLPLRNTGELFF

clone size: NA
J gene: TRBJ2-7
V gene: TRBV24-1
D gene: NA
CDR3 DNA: TGTGCCACCGCGGCTAGTGACAGAGCCTACGAGCAGTACTTC
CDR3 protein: CATAASDRAYEQYF

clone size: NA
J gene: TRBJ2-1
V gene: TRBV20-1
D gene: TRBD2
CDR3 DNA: TGCAGTGCTAGAGAGCTAGCGGGACACCCCTCCTACAATGAGCAGTTCTTC
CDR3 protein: CSARELAGHPSYNEQFF

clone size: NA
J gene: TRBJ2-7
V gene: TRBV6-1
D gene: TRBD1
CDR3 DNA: TGTGCCAGCAGCGCGGGACAGGGCGTGGATGAGCAGTACTTC
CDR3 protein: CASSAGQGVDEQYF

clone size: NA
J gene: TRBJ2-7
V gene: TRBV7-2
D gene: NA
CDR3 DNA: TGTGCCAGCAGCTTAGCGTCGTGGTACGAGCAGTACTTC
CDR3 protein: CASSLASWYEQYF

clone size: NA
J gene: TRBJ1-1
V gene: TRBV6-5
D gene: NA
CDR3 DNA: TGTGCCAGCAGTTACTCCCGATCCGATGGCCCACGGAGCACTGAAGCTTTCTTT
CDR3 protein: CASSYSRSDGPRSTEAFF

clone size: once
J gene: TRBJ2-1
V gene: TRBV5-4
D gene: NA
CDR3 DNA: TGTGCCAGCAGCTTGGCCCCAGGGGAATCCTACAATGAGCAGTTCTTC
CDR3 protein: CASSLAPGESYNEQFF

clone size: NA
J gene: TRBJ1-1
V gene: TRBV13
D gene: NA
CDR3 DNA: TGTGCCAGCAGCTCAAGGGGAGCCACTGAAGCTTTCTTT
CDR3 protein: CASSSRGATEAFF

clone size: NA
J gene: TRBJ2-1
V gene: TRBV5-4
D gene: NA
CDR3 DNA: TGTGCCAGCAGCCCTCGACTAGATTTTAGCTCCAATGAGCAGTTCTTC
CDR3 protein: CASSPRLDFSSNEQFF

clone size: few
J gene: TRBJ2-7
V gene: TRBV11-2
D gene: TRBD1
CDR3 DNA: TGTGCCAGCAGCGCCCCTAGGACAGGGCTCGAGCAGTACTTC
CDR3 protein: CASSAPRTGLEQYF

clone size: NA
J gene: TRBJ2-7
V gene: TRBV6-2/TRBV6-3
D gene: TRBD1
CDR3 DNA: TGTGCCAGCTCCCCCAGGGGGAAATACGAGCAGTACTTC
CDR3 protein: CASSPRGKYEQYF

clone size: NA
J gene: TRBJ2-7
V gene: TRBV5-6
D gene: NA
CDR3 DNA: TGTGCCAGCAGCTTGACAGGGCGGCAGACCTACGAGCAGTACTTC
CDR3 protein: CASSLTGRQTYEQYF

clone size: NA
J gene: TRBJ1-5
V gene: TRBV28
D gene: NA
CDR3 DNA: TGTGCCAGCAGTTTATTCAGGGACCAGCCCCAGCATTTT
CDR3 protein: CASSLFRDQPQHF

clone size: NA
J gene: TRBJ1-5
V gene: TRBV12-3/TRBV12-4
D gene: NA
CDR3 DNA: TGTGCCAGCAGCCTGACAGACGGCAATCAGCCCCAGCATTTT
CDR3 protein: CASSLTDGNQPQHF

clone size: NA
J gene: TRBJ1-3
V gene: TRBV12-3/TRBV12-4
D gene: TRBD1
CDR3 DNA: TGTGCCAGCAGGGGGACAGGGGACCCAATGGGCCATGACACCATATATTTT
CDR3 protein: CASRGTGDPMGHDTIYF